This TCR beta chain appears in the sequencing data of a study of monozygotic twins with cystic fibrosis. In the study overall: Libraries were built from roughly 3 micrograms of fragmented DNA using around 14 PCR cycles.

Remarks on this clone: The antigen is not known.

The CDR3 consists of 16 residues. Germline lookup yields CDR1 SNHLY and CDR2 FYNNEI. V gave up 5 bases and J gave up 3 bases; unmatched junction bases: 8. General study points: Clonality was generally low (median approximately 0.0095), higher in the most severe patients. Nucleotide-identical clonotype sharing was significantly higher within monozygotic CF twin pairs than between unrelated CF individuals.

TCRdb keeps only in-frame clones here, not all; method: immunoSEQ multiplex PCR. The sample records 25,000 to 35,000 clones, over 80% being singletons. This receptor was obtained from a girl aged 2-9 years with cystic fibrosis. The chain is built from TRBV2 and TRBJ1-5; 9 bases are a match to TRBD1. Sequencing used blood. The CDR3 region is CASSPGQGLLNQPQHF. CDR3 sequence (DNA): TGTGCCAGCAGTCCTGGACAGGGGCTTCTCAATCAGCCCCAGCATTTT.